A single sample is the source of the 27 T cell receptor beta chains below, sequenced in a study of blood T cell repertoires in COVID-19. Using immunoSEQ multiplex PCR, the repertoire was profiled, and TCRdb retains in-frame clones only, with some absent. The sample contains 95,000 to 150,000 clones, approximately 80% of which appear only once. The specimen sequenced was peripheral blood. Receptors originate from a woman in her 70s with acute or convalescent COVID-19.

The chain has TRBV7-9 and TRBJ1-1, with 7 bases aligning to TRBD1. Germline CDR1 is SEHNR and CDR2 is FQNEAQ (reference sequence). V dropped 11 bases and J dropped 0; count of bases not matched to a gene: 6. The CDR3 has 13 amino acids. The CDR3 spells CAGETGMNTEAFF. CDR3 nucleotide sequence: TGTGCCGGAGAGACAGGGATGAACACTGAAGCTTTCTTT.

The gene calls are TRBV2 and TRBJ1-3; 9 nucleotides align to TRBD1. The CDR3 runs to 19 residues. Trimming took 6 bases from V and 0 from J; bases not matched to a gene: 15. Looked up from germline, CDR1 is SNHLY and CDR2 is FYNNEI. The CDR3 DNA follows: TGTGCCAGCAGGGGGGGACAGGGTAGGGCCGGAATCTCTGGAAACACCATATATTTT. As protein: CASRGGQGRAGISGNTIYF.

This chain joins TRBV11-3 and TRBJ1-2; D unclear. From germline, CDR1 is SGHNT and CDR2 YENEEA. The CDR3 is 14 amino acids. V was shortened by 3 bases and J by 6 bases, with 14 bases between the two germline ends. The CDR3 nucleotides are TGTGCCAGCAGCTTCCGAAACCCCTCAGATGGCTACACCTTC. Protein: CASSFRNPSDGYTF.

The rearrangement joins TRBV11-2 to TRBJ2-1; D perhaps matches TRBD1 (6 bases). Per germline, CDR1 SGHAT and CDR2 FQNNGV. There are 15 residues in the CDR3. Trimming took 5 bases from V and 7 from J, leaving 18 bases between them. The CDR3 reads CASSRIQGEGNEQFF. CDR3 in DNA: TGTGCCAGCAGCCGAATACAGGGCGAGGGTAATGAGCAGTTCTTC.

The chain recombines TRBV7-8 with TRBJ2-7; 7 nucleotides agree with TRBD2. Germline V gene lookup returns CDR1 SGHVS and CDR2 FQNEAQ. This CDR3 contains 17 residues. The junction had 9 bases not matched to a gene; V was cut back by 0 bases and J by 1 base. This chain's CDR3 is CASSLALSGTTSYEQYF. In DNA form, the CDR3 reads TGTGCCAGCAGCTTAGCTTTAAGCGGGACTACTTCCTACGAGCAGTACTTC.

V gene TRBV5-1 combines with J gene TRBJ2-1, with a tentative D call TRBD2 (6 bases). V was trimmed by 0 bases and J by 0 bases, leaving 10 bases between them. From germline, CDR1 is SGHRS and CDR2 YFSETQ. There are 16 residues in the CDR3. This CDR3 reads CASSLGGASSYNEQFF. CDR3 DNA: TGCGCCAGCAGCTTGGGCGGGGCCAGCTCCTACAATGAGCAGTTCTTC.

V is TRBV19 and J is TRBJ1-1; 7 bases are shared with TRBD1. This CDR3 contains 16 residues. V trimming: 0 bases; J trimming: 0 bases; junction bases outside the gene matches: 4. The germline V gene encodes CDR1 LNHDA and CDR2 SQIVND (reference sequence). The chain's CDR3 is CASSIDDRVMNTEAFF. The CDR3 bases are TGTGCCAGTAGTATAGATGACAGGGTTATGAACACTGAAGCTTTCTTT.

This CDR3 is CASSQDLGRTGELFF. CDR3 DNA sequence: TGCGCCAGCAGCCAAGATTTGGGGCGCACCGGGGAGCTGTTTTTT. J is TRBJ2-2 and V is TRBV4-3, with a possible D match to TRBD1 (5 bases). The germline V and J ends were trimmed by 0 bases and 4 bases, with 9 bases remaining between them. The CDR3 is 15 amino acids. CDR1 LGHNA and CDR2 YSLEER come from the germline V gene.

This chain links TRBV12-3 or TRBV12-4 with TRBJ2-1, with a tentative D call TRBD1 (6 bases). This CDR3 has 13 residues. Trimming took 7 bases from V and 2 from J, leaving 9 bases between them. In DNA, the CDR3 is TGTGCCAGCATGCGACAGGCCTACAATGAGCAGTTCTTC. Translated, it gives CASMRQAYNEQFF.

V gene TRBV5-4 combines with J gene TRBJ1-2; D is possibly TRBD1 (6 bases). The length of the CDR3 is 14 residues. Germline values: CDR1 SGHNT, CDR2 YYREEE (reference sequence). Deletions cut 5 bases from V and 4 bases from J, with 15 bases between. DNA for the CDR3: TGTGCCAGCAGACGAGGACAGACCCCCTATGGCTACACCTTC. Translated, it gives CASRRGQTPYGYTF.

The rearrangement links TRBV7-2 to TRBJ1-2; D might be TRBD1 (6 bases). Germline V gene data show CDR1 as SGHTA and CDR2 as FQGNSA. The CDR3 sequence is 16 residues long. The V gene lost 3 bases and the J gene lost 6 bases, with 20 bases spanning the gap. The CDR3 loop reads CASSLDNTGNLNGYTF. Here the CDR3 DNA reads TGTGCCAGCAGCTTGGATAACACAGGGAACCTTAATGGCTACACCTTC.

The chain uses TRBV13 and TRBJ2-5; maybe TRBD2 (6 bases). The length of the CDR3 is 15 residues. Between the trimmed V and J ends, which lost 6 bases and 5 bases, there was a span of 19 bases. Per the germline V gene, CDR1 is PRHDT and CDR2 is FYEKMQ (reference sequence). CDR3 in amino acids: CASSSRTRGYETQYF. The CDR3 DNA reads as TGTGCCAGCAGTTCTAGGACACGGGGGTACGAGACCCAGTACTTC.

The V and J genes are TRBV11-3 and TRBJ2-2, with D unresolved. V was pared by 6 bases and J by 4 bases, with 6 bases between. There are 12 residues in the CDR3. Germline V gives CDR1 SGHNT, CDR2 YENEEA. CDR3 protein: CASSPVTGELFF. CDR3 bases: TGTGCCAGCAGTCCCGTCACCGGGGAGCTGTTTTTT.

The chain combines TRBV7-8 with TRBJ1-1; TRBD1 agrees at 10 bases. In germline, CDR1 is SGHVS, CDR2 FQNEAQ. The CDR3 length is 19 residues. With V trimmed by 0 bases and J by 0 bases, 10 bases remained unmatched. The CDR3 loop is CASSLARDRGKNMNTEAFF. In DNA form, the CDR3 reads TGTGCCAGCAGCTTAGCGCGGGACAGGGGAAAGAACATGAACACTGAAGCTTTCTTT.

The CDR3 region is CSASGMGRAYEQYF. The DNA for the CDR3 is TGCAGTGCTAGTGGCATGGGGAGAGCCTACGAGCAGTACTTC. The chain combines TRBV20-1 with TRBJ2-7; D is possibly TRBD2 (5 bases). Trimming removed 3 bases from V and 2 bases from J, with 14 bases in between. Germline V lookup: CDR1 DFQATT, CDR2 SNEGSKA (reference sequence). The CDR3 is 14 residues long.

V usage is TRBV6-5 and J usage is TRBJ2-7, with D maybe TRBD1 (5 bases). Per germline, CDR1 MNHEY and CDR2 SVGAGI. This CDR3 is 16 amino acids long. V lost 4 bases and J 3 bases, leaving 19 bases between the germline ends. CDR3 DNA sequence: TGTGCCAGCAGTTGGATGGGGCAAGGGCTCGGCTACGAGCAGTACTTC. Translated, it gives CASSWMGQGLGYEQYF.

The rearrangement links TRBV6-5 to TRBJ1-6; weak D call: TRBD1 (6 bases). In germline, CDR1 is MNHEY, CDR2 SVGAGI. V was shortened by 4 bases and J by 6 bases, with 13 bases between the two germline ends. This CDR3 comprises 15 residues. The CDR3 spells CASSSGQTPNSPLHF. The CDR3 DNA reads as TGTGCCAGCAGTTCAGGACAGACCCCTAATTCACCCCTCCACTTT.

This clone has just one count. V and J are TRBV5-6 and TRBJ2-1; perhaps TRBD1 as D (5 bases). V gave up 3 bases and J gave up 6 bases, with 19 bases separating them. Looked up from germline, CDR1 is SGHDT and CDR2 is YYEEEE. The CDR3 contains 16 residues. CDR3 sequence (DNA): TGTGCCAGCAGCTCCCAATCCGAACAGGAGTTCAATGAGCAGTTCTTC. It specifies CASSSQSEQEFNEQFF.

The J gene is TRBJ1-5, the V gene TRBV15; no definite D call. The V end was cut by 4 bases, the J end by 4 bases, with 14 bases between. Germline V lookup: CDR1 LNHNV, CDR2 YYDKDF (reference sequence). The CDR3 sequence is 15 residues long. CDR3 bases: TGTGCCACCAGCACGCTGCAGGAACTTAATCAGCCCCAGCATTTT. Translating gives CATSTLQELNQPQHF.

V is TRBV5-8 and J is TRBJ1-2; D ambiguous. Germline values: CDR1 SGHTS, CDR2 YDEGEE. V lost 0 bases and J lost 3, with 9 bases in between. This CDR3 comprises 14 residues. The DNA for the CDR3 is TGTGCCAGCAGCTTGGGCCAGGCTTACTATGGCTACACCTTC. Translation gives CASSLGQAYYGYTF.

V usage is TRBV6-2 or TRBV6-3 and J usage is TRBJ2-7; a weak D match, TRBD2 (6 bases). Deletions cut 6 bases from V and 2 bases from J, with 17 bases between. Germline CDR1 reads MNHEY; CDR2 reads SVGEGT. CDR3 size: 15 residues. CDR3 coding DNA: TGTGCCAGCAGCTGGGGGGATTCCAGTGCCTACGAGCAGTACGTC. Translation gives CASSWGDSSAYEQYV.

This chain uses TRBV27 with TRBJ1-1, with a possible D match to TRBD1 (5 bases). V was cut by 7 bases and J by 2 bases, with 17 bases left in between. This CDR3 contains 15 residues. The germline V gene encodes CDR1 MNHEY and CDR2 SMNVEV (reference sequence). The CDR3 spells CASKIQAAPNTEAFF. The CDR3 DNA reads as TGTGCCAGCAAGATACAGGCGGCGCCCAACACTGAAGCTTTCTTT.

This chain links TRBV3-1 (or the pseudogene TRBV3-2) with TRBJ2-3, with TRBD2 matching 8 bases. CDR1 LGHDT and CDR2 YNNKEL come from the germline V gene (reference sequence). V shed 2 bases and J 1 base; nucleotides not matched to a gene: 8. The CDR3 length is 17 residues. DNA for the CDR3: TGTGCCAGCAGCCAACTGACTGAAGCGGGGGGCACAGATACGCAGTATTTT. The encoded protein is CASSQLTEAGGTDTQYF.

The chain joins TRBV7-9 to TRBJ1-2, with TRBD1 matching 8 bases. Germline V gene lookup returns CDR1 SEHNR and CDR2 FQNEAQ (reference sequence). The CDR3 has 14 amino acids. V was pared by 7 bases and J by 1 base, with 5 bases of the junction left unmatched. In DNA, the CDR3 is TGTGCCAGCACCATACAGGGGGTTAACTATGGCTACACCTTC. Protein product: CASTIQGVNYGYTF.

The chain employs TRBV7-2 and TRBJ1-1; possible D gene TRBD1, 5 bases. This CDR3 has 15 residues. Germline values: CDR1 SGHTA, CDR2 FQGNSA. Trimming cost V 0 bases and J 4 bases, with 12 bases left between them. The CDR3, as DNA: TGTGCCAGCAGCTTAGCCCCAGGGTCGATCACTGAAGCTTTCTTT. Translated: CASSLAPGSITEAFF.

V and J are TRBV5-6 and TRBJ1-1; unclear D gene. Deletions cut 4 bases from V and 1 base from J, with 8 bases between. CDR3 size: 13 residues. CDR1 and CDR2 from the germline V gene are SGHDT and YYEEEE. CDR3 region: CASSLRTNTEAFF. CDR3 sequence (DNA): TGTGCCAGCAGCCTCAGAACGAACACTGAAGCTTTCTTT.

This rearrangement joins TRBV5-1 to TRBJ1-1, with 8 bases aligning to TRBD1. This CDR3 spans 16 amino acids. Germline loops: CDR1 SGHRS, CDR2 YFSETQ. V trimming: 3 bases; J trimming: 4 bases; junction bases outside the gene matches: 11. CDR3 in DNA: TGCGCCAGCAGCTCAGGACAGGGCTCTGCACCCACTGAAGCTTTCTTT. Translated: CASSSGQGSAPTEAFF.